These 13 T cell receptor beta chains were sequenced from one sample in a study of CD8 T cells in Susac syndrome. Random hexamers were used to reverse transcribe the RNA input (about 0.5 to 1 ug). TCRdb re-called the immunoSEQ multiplex PCR reads with MiXCR, one entry per CDR3 protein. Of 180,000 or so distinct CDR3 sequences in the sample, roughly 94% were seen once. The material sequenced was CD4+ T cells from PBMCs. All receptors derive from a human donor with Susac syndrome.

The rearrangement joins TRBV2 to TRBJ2-7; the D gene is possibly TRBD1 (5 bases). Germline V gives CDR1 SNHLY, CDR2 FYNNEI. V lost 7 bases and J lost 3, with 10 bases in between. The CDR3 length is 12 residues. The CDR3 region has the DNA TGTGCCAGCACACAGGAAAACTACGAGCAGTACTTC. It encodes CASTQENYEQYF. Looking up the rest from reference TRBV2 and TRBJ2-7 gives the full variable domain: EPEVTQTPSHQVTQMGQEVILRCVPISNHLYFYWYRQILGQKVEFLVSFYNNEISEKSEIFDDQFSVERPDGSNFTLKIRSTKLEDSAMYFCASTQENYEQYFGPGTRLTVT.

This chain connects TRBV20-1 to TRBJ1-2; no firm D call. The V and J ends lost 0 bases and 10 bases respectively, with 9 bases between them. Germline-derived CDR1 and CDR2 are DFQATT and SNEGSKA (reference sequence). The length of the CDR3 is 11 residues. Here the CDR3 DNA reads TGCAGTGCTAGAGAAGGCAGTACCTACACCTTC. Amino acid sequence: CSAREGSTYTF.

The chain carries TRBV3-1 and TRBJ1-2; D call uncertain. The germline CDR1 and CDR2 sequences are LGHDT and YNNKEL (reference sequence). V dropped 6 bases and J dropped 4 bases, with 15 bases sitting between them. The CDR3 has 14 amino acids. The CDR3 reads CASSPDSTGYGYTF. The CDR3, as DNA: TGTGCCAGCAGTCCCGATTCCACCGGCTATGGCTACACCTTC.

V and J are TRBV11-3 and TRBJ2-1; tentatively, D is TRBD2 (5 bases). The CDR3 contains 14 residues. Trimming shortened V by 5 bases and J by 5 bases, and 13 bases separated the two germline ends. CDR1 and CDR2 (germline): SGHNT, YENEEA. CDR3: CASSRGGRNNEQFF. CDR3 DNA sequence: TGTGCCAGCAGCCGAGGCGGGCGGAACAATGAGCAGTTCTTC.

This rearrangement joins TRBV12-3 or TRBV12-4 to TRBJ2-5; D might be TRBD2 (6 bases). This CDR3 comprises 13 residues. The ends were cut back, 0 bases at V and 5 bases at J, with 7 bases in the middle. For the CDR3, the DNA is TGTGCCAGCAGTTTAGCCCGGGGGGAGACCCAGTACTTC. As protein: CASSLARGETQYF.

The chain couples TRBV18 to TRBJ1-5; D might be TRBD1 (5 bases). The germline CDR1 and CDR2 sequences are KGHSH and LQKENI. Trimming pared 5 bases from V and 0 bases from J, leaving 14 bases between. This CDR3 region has 16 residues. CDR3 DNA sequence: TGTGCCAGCTCAGACGGACGCGGACATAGCAATCAGCCCCAGCATTTT. Its translation: CASSDGRGHSNQPQHF. Together with reference TRBV18 and TRBJ1-5, the CDR3 gives the full variable domain: NAGVMQNPRHLVRRRGQEARLRCSPMKGHSHVYWYRQLPEEGLKFMVYLQKENIIDESGMPKERFSAEFPKEGPSILRIQQVVRGDSAAYFCASSDGRGHSNQPQHFGDGTRLSIL.

The chain carries TRBV3-1 and TRBJ1-2; no clear D. Germline values: CDR1 LGHDT, CDR2 YNNKEL (reference sequence). Trimming left V 0 bases short and J 2 bases short, with 13 bases between. The CDR3 loop spans 16 amino acids. The CDR3 bases are TGTGCCAGCAGCCAAGATGAAGGTCATCTGAACTATGGCTACACCTTC. Translation: CASSQDEGHLNYGYTF.

This rearrangement joins TRBV6-6 to TRBJ1-2; TRBD1 agrees at 7 bases. Germline values: CDR1 MNHNY, CDR2 SVGAGI (reference sequence). The CDR3 runs to 16 residues. The V gene end was trimmed by 1 base and the J gene end by 7 bases; junction bases not matched to a gene: 12. The CDR3 is CASSYFPTGSMFGYTF. CDR3 DNA: TGTGCCAGCAGTTACTTCCCGACAGGGTCGATGTTTGGCTACACCTTC.

The chain is built from TRBV15 and TRBJ2-5; 14 bases agree with TRBD2. V was clipped by 3 bases and J by 3 bases; unmatched bases: 3. The CDR3 has 16 amino acids. From germline, CDR1 is LNHNV and CDR2 YYDKDF (reference sequence). The CDR3 reads CATSRGGLAGEETQYF. The CDR3 coding sequence is TGTGCCACCAGCAGGGGGGGACTAGCGGGAGAAGAGACCCAGTACTTC.

The chain has TRBV9 and TRBJ2-3; 15 bases line up with TRBD2. Germline V CDR1 and CDR2: SGDLS, YYNGEE. The CDR3 loop spans 17 amino acids. Unmatched junction bases numbered 8, after V lost 4 bases and J lost 5 bases. CDR3 residues: CASSKGLAGGVIDTQYF. CDR3 nucleotides: TGTGCCAGCAGCAAGGGACTAGCGGGGGGCGTCATAGATACGCAGTATTTT.

The J gene is TRBJ2-3, the V gene TRBV19; no clear D gene. Germline CDR1 and CDR2: LNHDA and SQIVND (reference sequence). V gave up 1 base and J gave up 1 base, with 6 bases separating them. The CDR3 length is 14 residues. Here the CDR3 reads CASSIVQGTDTQYF. The DNA for the CDR3 is TGTGCCAGTAGTATAGTCCAGGGCACAGATACGCAGTATTTT.

The chain couples TRBV21-1 to TRBJ1-6. TRBV21-1 is deemed a pseudogene. The length of the CDR3 is 16 residues. Here the CDR3 DNA reads TGTGCCAGCAGCAAAGCGGAGAAAAACAGTAATTCACCCCTCCACTTT. This encodes CASSKAEKNSNSPLHF.

The CDR3 region has the DNA TGTGCCAGCAGTCCCTGGGGGTTCTCTGGGGCCAACGTCCTGACTTTC. This translates into CASSPWGFSGANVLTF. V is TRBV12-3 or TRBV12-4 and J is TRBJ2-6; D possibly uses TRBD1 or TRBD2 (5 bases each). V was pared by 5 bases and J by 0 bases, with 11 bases between. The CDR3 sequence is 16 residues long.